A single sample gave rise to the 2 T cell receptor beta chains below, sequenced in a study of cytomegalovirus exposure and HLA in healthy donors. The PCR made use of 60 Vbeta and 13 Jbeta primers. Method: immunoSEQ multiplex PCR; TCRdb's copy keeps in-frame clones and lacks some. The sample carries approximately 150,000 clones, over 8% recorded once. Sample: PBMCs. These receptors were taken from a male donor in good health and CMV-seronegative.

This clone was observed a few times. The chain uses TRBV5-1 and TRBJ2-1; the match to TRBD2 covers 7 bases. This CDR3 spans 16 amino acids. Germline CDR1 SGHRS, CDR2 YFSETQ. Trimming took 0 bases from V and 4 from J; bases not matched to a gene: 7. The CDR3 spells CASSLVAGELYNEQFF. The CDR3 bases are TGCGCCAGCAGCTTGGTCGCGGGAGAGCTTTACAATGAGCAGTTCTTC.

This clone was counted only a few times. DNA of the CDR3: TGTGCCAGCACCGTGACAGGGGCTTCCTACGAGCAGTACTTC. Its protein is CASTVTGASYEQYF. The chain links TRBV7-2 to TRBJ2-7; 8 nucleotides align to TRBD1. V trimming: 7 bases; J trimming: 1 base; junction bases outside the gene matches: 6. CDR1 SGHTA and CDR2 FQGNSA come from the germline V gene. The CDR3 runs 14 residues.